This entry features one T cell receptor beta chain sequence. The antigen remains undetermined. The CDR3 consists of 11 residues. Germline-derived CDR1 and CDR2 are DFQATT and SNEGSKA (reference sequence). The V gene lost 4 bases and the J gene lost 1 base, with 4 bases spanning the gap. Antigen-specific CD4+ T cells expanded by the ViraFEST assay with viral peptide pools were then sequenced. Culture lasted 10 days before CD4+ T cell isolation. The person had PCR-confirmed SARS-CoV-2 infection between March and December 2020. Participants received two doses of either the BNT162b2 or mRNA-1273 vaccine. This record comes from a study of vaccination effects on CD4 cells after COVID-19. Points from the study as a whole: A shortage of convalescent patients and an absence of early post-infection timepoints characterized the study. Late post-vaccination samples showed marked contraction of infection- and vaccine-induced clones.

Clones were sequenced by immunoSEQ multiplex PCR, and TCRdb holds only the in-frame ones, with some missing. Here the sample spans about 13,000 clones, around 67% being singletons. J is TRBJ1-1 and V is TRBV20-1; unclear D gene. The source material was CD4+ T cells from PBMCs cultured with HCoV-NL63 spike peptides, sampled after COVID-19 vaccination. This clonotype originated in a human donor who had a prior SARS-CoV-2 infection. Here the CDR3 DNA reads TGCAGTGCTACACAGAACACTGAAGCTTTCTTT. It encodes CSATQNTEAFF.